The 27 T cell receptor beta chains presented below share a single source sample, sequenced in a study of cytomegalovirus exposure and HLA in healthy donors. PCR employed 60 Vbeta and 13 Jbeta primers. The assay was immunoSEQ multiplex PCR, and TCRdb's table has in-frame clones only and misses some. The data contain 63,000 or so clones, almost 75% of them singletons. The sequencing input was PBMCs. The source of these receptors is a man in his fifties in good health and CMV-seronegative.

The chain uses TRBV7-8 and TRBJ2-5; D uncertain. Deletions cut 3 bases from V and 1 base from J, with 9 bases between. The germline V gene encodes CDR1 SGHVS and CDR2 FQNEAQ. The CDR3 runs 14 residues. The CDR3 DNA follows: TGTGCCAGCAGCTTTCTAGAGGCCCAAGAGACCCAGTACTTC. This gives the protein CASSFLEAQETQYF.

This clone was picked up a small number of times. The gene calls are TRBV11-2 and TRBJ2-5; possibly TRBD2 for D (6 bases). Germline V gives CDR1 SGHAT, CDR2 FQNNGV. The V end lost 5 bases, the J end lost 2 bases, and 12 bases lay between the germline ends. This CDR3 has 14 residues. CDR3 amino acids: CASSPSGGQETQYF. The CDR3 nucleotides are TGTGCCAGCAGCCCCAGTGGGGGGCAAGAGACCCAGTACTTC.

V gene TRBV5-1 combines with J gene TRBJ1-2; 11 bases fit TRBD1. V was clipped by 5 bases and J by 2 bases; unmatched bases: 8. This CDR3 comprises 16 residues. Germline V gene data show CDR1 as SGHRS and CDR2 as YFSETQ. CDR3 protein: CASRKGTGGSNYGYTF. CDR3 coding DNA: TGCGCCAGCAGAAAAGGGACAGGGGGTTCAAACTATGGCTACACCTTC.

Judged by abundance, this clone is large. This specimen includes other DNA sequences encoding the same CDR3. The chain combines TRBV6-4 with TRBJ2-1, with 9 bases identical to TRBD2. Germline CDR1 and CDR2: MRHNA and SNTAGT. V dropped 0 bases and J dropped 7; count of bases not matched to a gene: 4. The CDR3 extends over 15 amino acids. This CDR3 reads CASSDSGSGGNEQFF. For the CDR3, the DNA is TGTGCCAGCAGTGACTCGGGCAGCGGGGGGAATGAGCAGTTCTTC.

V is TRBV27 and J is TRBJ2-2, with a weak D call TRBD2 (5 bases). The germline V gene has CDR1 MNHEY and CDR2 SMNVEV (reference sequence). The CDR3 is 15 residues long. V was trimmed by 8 bases and J by 6 bases, leaving 19 bases between them. Here the CDR3 DNA reads TGTGCCAGCGGCTCTGGCAGGCTGAGGGCCGGGGAGCTGTTTTTT. Its translation: CASGSGRLRAGELFF.

The chain uses TRBV6-1 and TRBJ2-2; D uncertain. The CDR3 is made up of 13 amino acids. Germline loops: CDR1 MNHNS, CDR2 SASEGT. The V and J ends lost 4 bases and 1 base respectively, with 4 bases between them. CDR3 residues: CASSVKNTGELFF. As DNA, the CDR3 is TGTGCCAGCAGTGTTAAGAACACCGGGGAGCTGTTTTTT.

The chain is built from TRBV29-1 and TRBJ2-3; unclear D gene. Germline V gives CDR1 SQVTM, CDR2 ANQGSEA. The V end was cut by 5 bases, the J end by 0 bases, with 6 bases between. The CDR3 spans 12 residues. The CDR3 DNA is TGCAGCGTTACGAGCAGCACAGATACGCAGTATTTT. Protein sequence: CSVTSSTDTQYF.

This clone was seen a few times. The chain couples TRBV28 to TRBJ2-2, with 7 bases matching TRBD1. V shed 2 bases and J 3 bases; nucleotides not matched to a gene: 3. The CDR3 has 15 residues. The germline V gene encodes CDR1 MDHEN and CDR2 SYDVKM. CDR3 in DNA: TGTGCCAGCAGTTTAGGGACAGCCTACACCGGGGAGCTGTTTTTT. It specifies CASSLGTAYTGELFF.

CDR3 sequence (DNA): TGTGCCAGCAGTTTAATGGGAGGTGGCAGTCAGCCCCAGCATTTT. Amino acid sequence: CASSLMGGGSQPQHF. The gene calls are TRBV27 and TRBJ1-5; unclear D gene. The CDR3 loop spans 15 amino acids. V dropped 2 bases and J dropped 6 bases, with 14 bases sitting between them. Germline V CDR1 and CDR2: MNHEY, SMNVEV (reference sequence).

CDR3 sequence reads: CASSSDRAGEQYF. Written as DNA, the CDR3 is TGTGCCAGCAGCTCAGACAGGGCCGGCGAGCAGTACTTC. The chain couples TRBV7-8 to TRBJ2-7, with TRBD1 identical over 7 bases. Germline V CDR1 and CDR2: SGHVS, FQNEAQ. The J segment lost 6 bases and the V segment lost 4 bases, leaving 6 bases of the junction unmatched. The CDR3 is made up of 13 amino acids.

This chain connects TRBV7-6 to TRBJ2-1; 9 bases agree with TRBD2. Germline loops: CDR1 SGHVS, CDR2 FNYEAQ. J lost 8 bases, V lost 5 bases, and 4 bases had no gene match. This CDR3 region has 13 residues. The CDR3 DNA follows: TGTGCCAGCAGCCCGGGGACTAGCCATGAGCAGTTCTTC. The encoded protein is CASSPGTSHEQFF. Based on the CDR3 plus reference TRBV7-6 and TRBJ2-1, the full variable domain is GAGVSQSPRYKVTKRGQDVALRCDPISGHVSLYWYRQALGQGPEFLTYFNYEAQQDKSGLPNDRFSAERPEGSISTLTIQRTEQRDSAMYRCASSPGTSHEQFFGPGTRLTVL.

This clone has just one count. The V call is TRBV11-2, the J call TRBJ2-7, with a possible D match to TRBD2 (6 bases). The CDR3 sequence is 18 residues long. The V gene lost 4 bases and the J gene lost 0 bases, with 22 bases spanning the gap. CDR1 SGHAT and CDR2 FQNNGV come from the germline V gene. The CDR3 is CASSSIVTWGVTSYEQYF. The CDR3 nucleotides read TGTGCCAGCAGCTCGATCGTGACCTGGGGGGTGACCTCCTACGAGCAGTACTTC.

The genes are TRBV11-2 and TRBJ2-5; the match to TRBD2 covers 8 bases. In germline, CDR1 is SGHAT, CDR2 FQNNGV. The ends lost 4 bases at V and 4 bases at J; junction bases unmatched: 5. This CDR3 has 14 residues. CDR3 sequence reads: CASSSSGTRETQYF. CDR3 bases: TGTGCCAGCAGCTCCTCCGGGACTAGAGAGACCCAGTACTTC. Full variable domain (missing parts from reference TRBV11-2 and TRBJ2-5): EAGVAQSPRYKIIEKRQSVAFWCNPISGHATLYWYQQILGQGPKLLIQFQNNGVVDDSQLPKDRFSAERLKGVDSTLKIQPAKLEDSAVYLCASSSSGTRETQYFGPGTRLLVL.

This clone occurred once. This chain joins TRBV9 and TRBJ2-1; tentative D call: TRBD1 (6 bases). The CDR3 sequence is 15 residues long. From germline, CDR1 is SGDLS and CDR2 YYNGEE. V was trimmed by 3 bases and J by 5 bases, leaving 15 bases between them. The CDR3 DNA sequence: TGTGCCAGCAGCGCACTTACAGGGACCCACAATGAGCAGTTCTTC. Translating gives CASSALTGTHNEQFF.

This sequence joins TRBV6-1 and TRBJ1-5, with D unclear. The CDR3 length is 14 residues. Trimming shortened V by 2 bases and J by 7 bases, and 12 bases separated the two germline ends. CDR1 and CDR2 from the germline V gene are MNHNS and SASEGT. The CDR3 nucleotides read TGTGCCAGCAGTGAACTCGGGGATTTCCAGCCCCAGCATTTT. Translating it yields CASSELGDFQPQHF.

This clone was seen a single time. This chain joins TRBV10-2 and TRBJ1-1; D is undetermined. The germline V and J ends were trimmed by 6 bases and 3 bases, with 14 bases remaining between them. This CDR3 has 14 amino acids. Germline V gene sequence: CDR1 WSHSY, CDR2 SAAADI. The CDR3 reads CASRESGRDTEAFF. CDR3 nucleotide sequence: TGCGCCAGCAGAGAAAGCGGTAGGGACACTGAAGCTTTCTTT.

The chain has TRBV30 and TRBJ1-2; TRBD1 matches at 7 bases. Germline V gene data show CDR1 as GTSNPN and CDR2 as SVGIG (reference sequence). This CDR3 has 12 residues. The trim removed 5 bases at V and 4 bases at J, leaving 4 bases unmatched. Here the CDR3 reads CAWGQEVYGYTF. The DNA for the CDR3 is TGTGCCTGGGGACAGGAGGTCTATGGCTACACCTTC.

This clone occurred a few times. V and J are TRBV4-2 and TRBJ1-3, with 9 positions matching TRBD1. This CDR3 is built from 21 residues. CDR1 is LGHNA and CDR2 is YNFKEQ in the germline V gene. Germline trimming cut 0 bases from V and 0 bases from J; bases unmatched to any gene: 15. CDR3 DNA: TGTGCCAGCAGCCAAGAACGCGTGGACAGGGGATTATTGAGCTCTGGAAACACCATATATTTT. It encodes CASSQERVDRGLLSSGNTIYF.

V gene TRBV7-3 combines with J gene TRBJ1-1, with 7 bases lining up with TRBD1. Germline V gene data show CDR1 as SGHTA and CDR2 as FQGTGA. The CDR3 covers 17 residues. V lost 6 bases, J lost 0 bases, and 13 bases stayed unmatched. CDR3 residues: CASSSGTAPFVNTEAFF. CDR3 DNA: TGTGCCAGCAGTTCCGGGACAGCTCCCTTCGTGAACACTGAAGCTTTCTTT.

This clone was counted once. This chain uses TRBV27 with TRBJ1-2; D gene uncertain. Deletions cut 5 bases from V and 2 bases from J, with 15 bases between. Looked up from germline, CDR1 is MNHEY and CDR2 is SMNVEV (reference sequence). The CDR3 covers 15 residues. The CDR3 DNA reads as TGTGCCAGCAGTCCGGATTCCGGGAGCAACTATGGCTACACCTTC. It codes for CASSPDSGSNYGYTF.

This clone was seen more than once but under ten times. The gene calls are TRBV16 and TRBJ2-3; D is unresolved. The CDR3 contains 15 residues. CDR1 KGHSY and CDR2 FQNENV come from the germline V gene. Trimming removed 0 bases at V and 6 bases at J, with 13 bases between. CDR3 residues: CASSQSGRPGDTQYF. CDR3 DNA sequence: TGTGCCAGCAGCCAATCGGGCAGGCCTGGGGATACGCAGTATTTT.

This chain connects TRBV7-2 to TRBJ1-5, with 10 bases matching TRBD1. J was trimmed by 1 base and V by 3 bases; bases with no gene match: 3. The length of the CDR3 is 16 residues. Germline V gene sequence: CDR1 SGHTA, CDR2 FQGNSA. The CDR3 loop reads CASSFGTGASNQPQHF. The CDR3 DNA reads TGTGCCAGCAGCTTCGGGACAGGGGCAAGCAATCAGCCCCAGCATTTT.

The chain couples TRBV4-2 to TRBJ2-7; no firm D call. Trimming shortened V by 2 bases and J by 4 bases, and 6 bases separated the two germline ends. The CDR3 is 12 residues long. The germline V gene has CDR1 LGHNA and CDR2 YNFKEQ. CDR3 amino acids: CASSQSRYEQYF. The CDR3 DNA is TGTGCCAGCAGCCAATCACGGTACGAGCAGTACTTC.

The genes are TRBV7-3 and TRBJ2-3; D remains ambiguous. V was trimmed by 0 bases and J by 2 bases, leaving 9 bases between them. The CDR3 covers 15 residues. Germline CDR1 and CDR2: SGHTA and FQGTGA. The CDR3 loop is CASSLTNRNTDTQYF. In DNA, the CDR3 is TGTGCCAGCAGCTTAACAAACAGAAACACAGATACGCAGTATTTT. Looking up the rest from reference TRBV7-3 and TRBJ2-3 gives the full variable domain: GAGVSQTPSNKVTEKGKYVELRCDPISGHTALYWYRQSLGQGPEFLIYFQGTGAADDSGLPNDRFFAVRPEGSVSTLKIQRTERGDSAVYLCASSLTNRNTDTQYFGPGTRLTVL.

The chain links TRBV18 to TRBJ2-7; D call uncertain. V dropped 0 bases and J dropped 0 bases, with 15 bases sitting between them. This CDR3 has 17 amino acids. The germline V gene encodes CDR1 KGHSH and CDR2 LQKENI. In DNA form, the CDR3 reads TGTGCCAGCTCACCACCTGCAGGTTCACTTAGCTCCTACGAGCAGTACTTC. This sequence encodes CASSPPAGSLSSYEQYF.

The chain joins TRBV10-2 to TRBJ2-3; perhaps TRBD1 as D (6 bases). V was cut by 5 bases and J by 5 bases, with 14 bases left in between. Germline CDR1 is WSHSY and CDR2 is SAAADI. The CDR3 spans 14 residues. CDR3 nucleotide sequence: TGCGCCAGCAGTAGGACAGCATCTTTAGATACGCAGTATTTT. This gives the protein CASSRTASLDTQYF.

The V and J genes are TRBV19 and TRBJ1-4; no clear D. Germline CDR1 LNHDA, CDR2 SQIVND (reference sequence). The CDR3 is made up of 14 amino acids. Trimming removed 7 bases from V and 0 bases from J, with 9 bases in between. The CDR3 bases are TGTGCCAGTACTCCGACATCAACTAATGAAAAACTGTTTTTT. Translated: CASTPTSTNEKLFF.